The next 10 T cell receptor beta chains were all read from a single sample in a study of T cell responses to AZD1222 COVID-19 vaccine. Using immunoSEQ multiplex PCR, the repertoire was profiled, and TCRdb retains in-frame clones only, with some absent. The data show about 130,000 clones, roughly nine tenths seen once. The input for sequencing was peripheral blood, taken 28 days after the second AZD1222 dose. Receptor source: an adult who received the AZD1222 COVID-19 vaccine.

V usage is TRBV20-1 and J usage is TRBJ2-5, with a tentative D call TRBD2 (6 bases). From germline, CDR1 is DFQATT and CDR2 SNEGSKA (reference sequence). V lost 3 bases, J lost 4 bases, and 6 bases lay in between. This CDR3 region has 11 residues. CDR3 residues: CSARGGETQYF. CDR3 nucleotides: TGCAGTGCTAGGGGGGGAGAGACCCAGTACTTC.

This rearrangement joins TRBV9 to TRBJ1-1; TRBD1 is a possible D gene (6 bases). V lost 2 bases and J lost 4, with 18 bases in between. CDR1 is SGDLS and CDR2 is YYNGEE in the germline V gene. The CDR3 has 16 amino acids. The chain's CDR3 is CASSVSLGGASTEAFF. The CDR3 DNA sequence: TGTGCCAGCAGCGTCAGCCTTGGGGGGGCGAGCACTGAAGCTTTCTTT.

The chain recombines TRBV7-9 with TRBJ2-3; D is possibly TRBD1 (6 bases). V shed 4 bases and J shed 5 bases, with 10 bases lying between them. The germline gives CDR1 SEHNR, CDR2 FQNEAQ (reference sequence). The CDR3 covers 13 residues. CDR3 amino acids: CASSSQGGDTQYF. The CDR3 DNA is TGTGCCAGCAGCTCCCAAGGGGGAGATACGCAGTATTTT.

This sequence joins TRBV20-1 and TRBJ2-2, with 7 bases that match TRBD2. The germline gives CDR1 DFQATT, CDR2 SNEGSKA (reference sequence). V gave up 3 bases and J gave up 4 bases; unmatched junction bases: 5. CDR3 length: 14 residues. Here the CDR3 DNA reads TGCAGTGCTAGTGCGGGAGCCAGCACCGGGGAGCTGTTTTTT. It codes for CSASAGASTGELFF.

V usage is TRBV5-4 and J usage is TRBJ2-3, with D possibly matching TRBD1 (6 bases). The CDR3 has 15 residues. V lost 2 bases and J lost 3, with 13 bases in between. CDR1 is SGHNT and CDR2 is YYREEE in the germline V gene (reference sequence). The CDR3 DNA sequence: TGTGCCAGCAGCTTAGGGGGTATCAGGACAGATACGCAGTATTTT. Protein product: CASSLGGIRTDTQYF.

This clone has ten or more counts. The chain joins TRBV18 to TRBJ1-2; D gene uncertain. Trimming took 5 bases from V and 3 from J, leaving 13 bases between them. The CDR3 has 14 residues. From germline, CDR1 is KGHSH and CDR2 LQKENI. The CDR3 DNA reads as TGTGCCAGCTCATCAGAAAACGGCTACTATGGCTACACCTTC. Its protein is CASSSENGYYGYTF.

This clone was detected ten times or more. CDR3 protein: CASGGNEQFF. The DNA of the CDR3 is TGTGCCAGCGGAGGGAATGAGCAGTTCTTC. V and J are TRBV2 and TRBJ2-1; tentatively, D is TRBD2 (6 bases). With 8 bases removed from V and 7 bases from J, the gap between germline ends came to 6 bases. There are 10 residues in the CDR3. From germline, CDR1 is SNHLY and CDR2 FYNNEI.

The chain joins TRBV4-2 to TRBJ1-2, with D possibly TRBD1 on 5 matching bases. V lost 1 base and J lost 2, with 14 bases in between. CDR1 and CDR2 (germline): LGHNA, YNFKEQ. The CDR3 has 16 residues. The CDR3, as DNA: TGTGCCAGCAGCCAAGGGGGCATCACGGCGAACTATGGCTACACCTTC. Translated: CASSQGGITANYGYTF.

V is TRBV7-2 and J is TRBJ2-1; 11 bases are a match to TRBD2. CDR1 is SGHTA, CDR2 FQGNSA, per germline. J lost 8 bases, V lost 5 bases, and 8 bases had no gene match. The CDR3 is 15 amino acids. The chain's CDR3 is CASSIGTSGLDEQFF. In DNA, the CDR3 is TGTGCCAGCAGCATCGGGACTAGCGGCCTTGATGAGCAGTTCTTC.

This clone was detected once. V usage is TRBV16 and J usage is TRBJ1-2, with D perhaps matching TRBD1 (5 bases). CDR1 is KGHSY and CDR2 is FQNENV in the germline V gene. V shed 5 bases and J shed 0 bases, with 10 bases lying between them. CDR3 size: 14 residues. DNA for the CDR3: TGTGCCAGCAGCGTCGACAGATCTAACTATGGCTACACCTTC. Its protein product is CASSVDRSNYGYTF.